A single sample gave rise to the 4 T cell receptor beta chains below, sequenced in a study of blood T cell repertoires in COVID-19. The repertoire was sequenced with immunoSEQ multiplex PCR; TCRdb's copy has only in-frame clones and lacks some. The data hold under 200,000 clones, with 85% to 90% observed a single time. The sequencing input was peripheral blood. Receptors originate from a man aged 40-50 years with active or convalescent COVID-19.

This sequence joins TRBV10-2 and TRBJ1-6; 7 positions agree with TRBD1. The length of the CDR3 is 12 residues. V shed 8 bases and J 6 bases; nucleotides not matched to a gene: 1. CDR1 WSHSY and CDR2 SAAADI come from the germline V gene. The CDR3 protein is CASGQVNSPLHF. CDR3 bases: TGCGCCAGCGGACAGGTTAATTCACCCCTCCACTTT.

The gene calls are TRBV19 and TRBJ1-6; 7 nucleotides align to TRBD1. CDR1 and CDR2 (germline): LNHDA, SQIVND (reference sequence). CDR3 size: 13 residues. The V gene end was trimmed by 5 bases and the J gene end by 10 bases; junction bases not matched to a gene: 5. The CDR3 spells CASSSDRVSPLHF. DNA for the CDR3: TGTGCCAGTAGTTCCGACAGGGTATCACCCCTCCACTTT.

CDR3 in amino acids: CASSPRQNSPLHF. The CDR3 nucleotides are TGTGCCAGCAGTCCCAGACAGAATTCACCCCTCCACTTT. V usage is TRBV27 and J usage is TRBJ1-6; tentatively, D is TRBD1 (5 bases). Looked up from germline, CDR1 is MNHEY and CDR2 is SMNVEV (reference sequence). The germline V and J ends were trimmed by 5 bases and 7 bases, with 9 bases remaining between them. This CDR3 contains 13 residues.

The chain uses TRBV12-3 or TRBV12-4 and TRBJ2-2; D call uncertain. V lost 5 bases and J 6 bases, leaving 7 bases between the germline ends. CDR3 length: 12 amino acids. The CDR3 DNA follows: TGTGCCAGCAGTCCCCCGGCCGGGGAGCTGTTTTTT. Translation: CASSPPAGELFF.